One T cell receptor beta chain is described in this entry. As originally analysed: Amplifying reference gene primers gave estimates of nucleated cell counts. Assay: immunoSEQ multiplex PCR; the TCRdb copy retains only in-frame clones and omits some. V, J and clone size reflect that table, while D and trimming were determined from the DNA. The sample has about 17,000 clones, 75% to 90% seen once. This sample stems from a study of blood T cell repertoires in COVID-19. Study-level information: Italy, Spain and the United States were the sources of the convalescent and acute COVID-19 samples. The analysed material was cDNA or gDNA that came from T cells, B-cell-depleted T cells, or PBMCs.

The sample comprised peripheral blood. This TCR was sampled from a man aged 50-59 years with active COVID-19.

DNA for the CDR3: TGTGCCATCAGCCCCCAGGGACAGTACGAGCAGTACTTC. Translation gives CAISPQGQYEQYF. The V and J genes are TRBV10-3 and TRBJ2-7; TRBD1 matches 7 bases. The CDR3 length is 13 residues. CDR1 ENHRY and CDR2 SYGVKD come from the germline V gene. V lost 6 bases and J lost 4; bases outside the gene matches: 6.